This T cell receptor (beta chain) was identified in a study of control samples from healthy donors and cancer patients. Trimming removed 4 bases at V and 5 bases at J, with 6 bases between. CDR1 is KGHSH, CDR2 LQKENI, per germline. The CDR3 is 12 residues long. Repertoires were generated with immunoSEQ multiplex PCR, while TCRdb's copy carries only in-frame clones and drops some. This table holds 400,000 to 500,000 clones, 75% to 95% found once. Sequencing was done on a sample of PBMCs. This TCR derives from a man aged 35 to 55 with head and neck cancer. The chain couples TRBV18 to TRBJ1-5, with D unresolved. As DNA, the CDR3 is TGTGCCAGCTCACGAGAGGATCAGCCCCAGCATTTT. As protein: CASSREDQPQHF.